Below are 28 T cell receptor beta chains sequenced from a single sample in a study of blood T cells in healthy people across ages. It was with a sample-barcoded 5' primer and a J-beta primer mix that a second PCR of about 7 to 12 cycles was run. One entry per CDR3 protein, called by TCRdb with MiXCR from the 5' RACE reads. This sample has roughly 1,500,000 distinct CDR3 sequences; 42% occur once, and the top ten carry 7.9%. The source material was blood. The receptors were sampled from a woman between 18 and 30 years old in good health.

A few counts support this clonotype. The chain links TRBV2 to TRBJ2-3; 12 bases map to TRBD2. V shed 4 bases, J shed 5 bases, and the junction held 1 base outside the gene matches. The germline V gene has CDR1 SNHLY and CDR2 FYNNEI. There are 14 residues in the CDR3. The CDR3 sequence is CASSGLAGVDTQYF. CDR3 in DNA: TGTGCCAGCAGTGGACTAGCGGGAGTAGATACGCAGTATTTT.

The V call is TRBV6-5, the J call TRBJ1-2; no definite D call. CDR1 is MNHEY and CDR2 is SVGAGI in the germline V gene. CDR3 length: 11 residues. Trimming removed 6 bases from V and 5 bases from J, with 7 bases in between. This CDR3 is CASSDVYGYTF. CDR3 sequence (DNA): TGTGCCAGCAGCGACGTATATGGCTACACCTTC.

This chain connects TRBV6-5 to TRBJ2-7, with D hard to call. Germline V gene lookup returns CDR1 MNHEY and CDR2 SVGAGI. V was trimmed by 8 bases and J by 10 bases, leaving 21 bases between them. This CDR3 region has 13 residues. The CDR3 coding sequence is TGTGCCAGCTACGACTCGATAGGAGAGGCCCAGTACTTC. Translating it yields CASYDSIGEAQYF.

CDR3 in DNA: TGTGCCAGCGGGGGGACCGTGAAAAGCACAGATACGCAGTATTTT. It encodes CASGGTVKSTDTQYF. This chain links TRBV12-3 or TRBV12-4 with TRBJ2-3, with D perhaps matching TRBD2 (6 bases). V was cut by 8 bases and J by 0 bases, with 15 bases left in between. The CDR3 is 15 amino acids.

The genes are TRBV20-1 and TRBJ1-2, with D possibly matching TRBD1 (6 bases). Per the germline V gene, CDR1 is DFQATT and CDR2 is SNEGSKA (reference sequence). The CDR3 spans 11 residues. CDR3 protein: CSPGGGNGYTF. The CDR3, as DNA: TGCAGCCCCGGAGGGGGGAATGGCTACACCTTC.

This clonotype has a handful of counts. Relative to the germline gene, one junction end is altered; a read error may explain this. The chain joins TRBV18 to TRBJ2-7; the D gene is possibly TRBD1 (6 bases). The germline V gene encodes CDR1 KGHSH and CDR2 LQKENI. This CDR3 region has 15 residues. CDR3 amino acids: CASSLNTGTNYVQYF. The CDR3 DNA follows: TGTGCCAGCTCACTCAACACCGGGACAAACTACGTGCAGTACTTC.

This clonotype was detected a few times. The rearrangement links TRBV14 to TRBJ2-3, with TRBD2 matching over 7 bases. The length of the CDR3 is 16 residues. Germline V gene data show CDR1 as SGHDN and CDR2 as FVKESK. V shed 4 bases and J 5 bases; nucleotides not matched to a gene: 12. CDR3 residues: CASSRTPGLMIDTQYF. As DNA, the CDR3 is TGTGCCAGCAGCCGTACGCCGGGACTAATGATAGATACGCAGTATTTT.

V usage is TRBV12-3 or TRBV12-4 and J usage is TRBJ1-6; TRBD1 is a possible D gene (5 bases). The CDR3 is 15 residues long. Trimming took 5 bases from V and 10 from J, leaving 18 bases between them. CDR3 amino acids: CASSPGSGRGSPLHF. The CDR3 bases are TGTGCCAGCAGTCCCGGGTCCGGACGGGGGTCACCCCTCCACTTT.

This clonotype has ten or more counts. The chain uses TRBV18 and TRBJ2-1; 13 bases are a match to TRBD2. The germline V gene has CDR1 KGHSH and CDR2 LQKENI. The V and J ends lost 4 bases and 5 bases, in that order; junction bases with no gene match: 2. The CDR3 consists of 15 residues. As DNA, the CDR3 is TGTGCCAGCTCACGCGGACTAGCGGGAGACAATGAGCAGTTCTTC. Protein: CASSRGLAGDNEQFF.

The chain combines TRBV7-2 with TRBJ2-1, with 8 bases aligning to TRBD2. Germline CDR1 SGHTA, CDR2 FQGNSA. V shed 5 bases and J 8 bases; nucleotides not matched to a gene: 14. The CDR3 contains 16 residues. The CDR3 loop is CASSLQTSVISYEQFF. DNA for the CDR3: TGTGCCAGCAGCCTCCAGACTAGCGTGATTTCCTATGAGCAGTTCTTC.

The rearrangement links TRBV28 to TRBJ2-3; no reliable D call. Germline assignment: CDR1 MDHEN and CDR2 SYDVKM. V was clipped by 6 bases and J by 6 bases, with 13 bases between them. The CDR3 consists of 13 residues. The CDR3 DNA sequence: TGTGCCAGCAGATCCGCGAATACCGATACGCAGTATTTT. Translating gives CASRSANTDTQYF. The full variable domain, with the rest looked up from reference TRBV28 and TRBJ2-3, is DVKVTQSSRYLVKRTGEKVFLECVQDMDHENMFWYRQDPGLGLRLIYFSYDVKMKEKGDIPEGYSVSREKKERFSLILESASTNQTSMYLCASRSANTDTQYFGPGTRLTVL.

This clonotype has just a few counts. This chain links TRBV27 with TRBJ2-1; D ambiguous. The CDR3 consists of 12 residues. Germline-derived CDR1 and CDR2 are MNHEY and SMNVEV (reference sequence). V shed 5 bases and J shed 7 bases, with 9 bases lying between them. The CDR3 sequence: CASSPPWNEQFF. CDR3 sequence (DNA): TGTGCCAGCAGTCCCCCCTGGAATGAGCAGTTCTTC.

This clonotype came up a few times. The CDR3 here is CSARRGEYEQYF. Written as DNA, the CDR3 is TGCAGTGCCCGGAGGGGGGAATACGAGCAGTACTTC. V and J are TRBV20-1 and TRBJ2-7; perhaps D is TRBD1 or TRBD2 (6 bases each). This CDR3 spans 12 amino acids. Trimming took 6 bases from V and 4 from J, leaving 13 bases between them. Looked up from germline, CDR1 is DFQATT and CDR2 is SNEGSKA (reference sequence).

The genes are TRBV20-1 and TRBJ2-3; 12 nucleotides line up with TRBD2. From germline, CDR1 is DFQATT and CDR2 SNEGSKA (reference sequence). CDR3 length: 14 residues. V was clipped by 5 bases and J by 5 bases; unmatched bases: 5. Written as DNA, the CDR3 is TGCAGTGCTCCTAGCGGGAGGGCTGGAGATACGCAGTATTTT. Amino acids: CSAPSGRAGDTQYF.

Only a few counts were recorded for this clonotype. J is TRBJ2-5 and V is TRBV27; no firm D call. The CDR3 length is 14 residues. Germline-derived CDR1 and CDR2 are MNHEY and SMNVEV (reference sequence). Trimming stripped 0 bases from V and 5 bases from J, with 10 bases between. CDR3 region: CASSLSFYPETQYF. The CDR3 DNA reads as TGTGCCAGCAGTTTATCTTTTTATCCGGAGACCCAGTACTTC.

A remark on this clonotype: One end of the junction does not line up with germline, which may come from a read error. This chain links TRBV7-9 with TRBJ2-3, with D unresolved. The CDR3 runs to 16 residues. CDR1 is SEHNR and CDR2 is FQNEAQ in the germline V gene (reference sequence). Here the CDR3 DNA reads TGTGCCGGCAGCTTAGGCTTAGGCACTAAGTCGGATACGCAGTATTTT. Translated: CAGSLGLGTKSDTQYF.

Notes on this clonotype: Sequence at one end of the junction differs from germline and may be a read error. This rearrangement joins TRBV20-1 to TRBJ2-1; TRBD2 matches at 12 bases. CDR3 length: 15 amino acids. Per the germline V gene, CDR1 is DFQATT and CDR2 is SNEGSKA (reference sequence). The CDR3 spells CSARGLAGSYNEQLF. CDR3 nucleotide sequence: TGCAGTGCTAGGGGACTAGCGGGCTCCTACAATGAGCAGCTCTTC.

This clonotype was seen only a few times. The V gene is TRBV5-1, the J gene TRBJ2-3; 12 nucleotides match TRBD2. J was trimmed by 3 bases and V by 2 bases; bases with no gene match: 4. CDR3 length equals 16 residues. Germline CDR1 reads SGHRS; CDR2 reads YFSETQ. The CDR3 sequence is CASSFVGTSGTDTQYF. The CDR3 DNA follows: TGCGCCAGCAGCTTCGTGGGGACTAGCGGGACAGATACGCAGTATTTT.

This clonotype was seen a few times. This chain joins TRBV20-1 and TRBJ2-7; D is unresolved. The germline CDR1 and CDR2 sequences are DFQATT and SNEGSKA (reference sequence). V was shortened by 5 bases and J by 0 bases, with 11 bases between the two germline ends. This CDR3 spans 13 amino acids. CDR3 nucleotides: TGCAGTGCTTCCCCGGGCGGCTCCTACGAGCAGTACTTC. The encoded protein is CSASPGGSYEQYF.

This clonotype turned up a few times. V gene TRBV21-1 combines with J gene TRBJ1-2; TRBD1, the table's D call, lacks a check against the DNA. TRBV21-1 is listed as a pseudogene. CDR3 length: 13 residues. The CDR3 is CASRPRGNYGYTF. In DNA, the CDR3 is TGTGCCAGCAGGCCCAGGGGGAACTATGGCTACACCTTC.

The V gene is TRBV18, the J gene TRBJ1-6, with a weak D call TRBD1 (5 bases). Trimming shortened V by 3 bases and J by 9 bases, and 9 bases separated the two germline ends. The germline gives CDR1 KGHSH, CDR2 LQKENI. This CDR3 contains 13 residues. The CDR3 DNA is TGTGCCAGCTCACCGTATACAGGTTCACCCCTCCACTTT. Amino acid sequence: CASSPYTGSPLHF.

This chain's CDR3 is CASSLGQGSAEAFF. CDR3 bases: TGTGCCAGCAGCTTGGGACAGGGCTCAGCTGAAGCTTTCTTT. This chain connects TRBV7-9 to TRBJ1-1; 9 bases fit TRBD1. The CDR3 sequence is 14 residues long. CDR1 and CDR2 from the germline V gene are SEHNR and FQNEAQ (reference sequence). V lost 3 bases and J lost 6; bases outside the gene matches: 5.

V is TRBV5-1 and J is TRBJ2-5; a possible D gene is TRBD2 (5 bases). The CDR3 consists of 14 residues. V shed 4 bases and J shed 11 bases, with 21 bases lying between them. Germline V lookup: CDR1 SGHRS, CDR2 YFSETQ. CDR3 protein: CASSLRGSAPGQYF. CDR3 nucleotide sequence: TGCGCCAGCAGCCTCCGCGGGTCTGCGCCCGGGCAGTACTTC.

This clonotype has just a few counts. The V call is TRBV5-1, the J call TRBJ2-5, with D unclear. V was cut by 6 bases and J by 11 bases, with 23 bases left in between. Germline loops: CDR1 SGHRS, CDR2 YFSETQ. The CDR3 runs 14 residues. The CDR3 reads CASTPIVDSGQQYF. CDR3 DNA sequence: TGCGCCAGCACACCTATAGTAGACTCGGGTCAGCAGTACTTC.

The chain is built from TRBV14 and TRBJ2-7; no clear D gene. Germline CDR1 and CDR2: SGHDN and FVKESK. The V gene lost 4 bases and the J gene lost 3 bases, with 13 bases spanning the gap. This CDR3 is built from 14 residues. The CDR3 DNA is TGTGCCAGCAGCCTCGTTGGGGATTTCTACGAGCAGTACTTC. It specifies CASSLVGDFYEQYF.

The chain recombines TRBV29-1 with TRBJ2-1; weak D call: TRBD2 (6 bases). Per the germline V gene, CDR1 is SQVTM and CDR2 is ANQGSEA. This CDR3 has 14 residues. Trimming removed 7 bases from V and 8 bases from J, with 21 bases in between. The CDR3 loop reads CSANRRLEVDEQFF. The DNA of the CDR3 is TGCAGCGCTAACCGGCGACTAGAGGTCGATGAGCAGTTCTTC.

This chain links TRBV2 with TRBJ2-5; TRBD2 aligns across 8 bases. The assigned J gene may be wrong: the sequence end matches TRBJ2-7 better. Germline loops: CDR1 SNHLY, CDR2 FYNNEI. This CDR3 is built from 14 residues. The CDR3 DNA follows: TGTGCCACAGGGCTCGGGGGGGCGGTATACGAGCAGTACTTC. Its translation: CATGLGGAVYEQYF.

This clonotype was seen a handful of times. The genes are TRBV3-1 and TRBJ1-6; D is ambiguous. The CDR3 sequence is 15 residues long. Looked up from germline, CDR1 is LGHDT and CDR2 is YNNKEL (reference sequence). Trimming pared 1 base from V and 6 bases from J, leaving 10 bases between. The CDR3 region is CASSQGGRANSPLHF. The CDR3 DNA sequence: TGTGCCAGCAGCCAAGGGGGTCGGGCTAATTCACCCCTCCACTTT.